This TCR beta chain originates from a study of response to subunit inactivated influenza vaccine. There are 16 residues in the CDR3. In germline, CDR1 is MDHEN, CDR2 SYDVKM. V shed 7 bases, J shed 3 bases, and the junction held 10 bases outside the gene matches. Study conclusions and caveats: There was a suggestion from the authors that each seasonal influenza vaccination recruits few new T cells.

TCRdb reprocessed the RT-PCR reads with MiXCR, giving one entry per CDR3 protein. The data contain about 700,000 distinct CDR3 sequences, approximately 15% of them singletons. Remarks on this clonotype: Its target is not known.

The sequences come from PBMCs from blood, collected 14 to 15 days before vaccination. The chain couples TRBV28 to TRBJ2-2; 8 nucleotides align to TRBD1. The source of this sequence is a man aged 50-59 years who received an inactivated influenza vaccine. In nucleotides, the CDR3 is TGTGCCAGCATCTCAGGGGGCGAAAGCTACACCGGGGAGCTGTTTTTT. This gives the protein CASISGGESYTGELFF. Complete variable domain (other parts from reference TRBV28 and TRBJ2-2): DVKVTQSSRYLVKRTGEKVFLECVQDMDHENMFWYRQDPGLGLRLIYFSYDVKMKEKGDIPEGYSVSREKKERFSLILESASTNQTSMYLCASISGGESYTGELFFGEGSRLTVL.